The next 3 T cell receptor beta chains were all read from a single sample in a study of blood T cell repertoires in COVID-19. Using immunoSEQ multiplex PCR, the repertoire was profiled, and TCRdb retains in-frame clones only, with some absent. The sample holds about 350,000 clones, about 88% seen once. What was sequenced was peripheral blood. The receptor set was obtained from a woman in her 70s with COVID-19, enrolled during active disease.

The rearrangement uses TRBV11-2 and TRBJ1-1; D possibly corresponds to TRBD1 (6 bases). The CDR3 extends over 15 amino acids. Per germline, CDR1 SGHAT and CDR2 FQNNGV. Trimming removed 6 bases at V and 1 base at J, with 15 bases between. The CDR3 is CASRVPGQKNTEAFF. The CDR3 coding sequence is TGTGCCAGCAGAGTACCGGGACAAAAGAACACTGAAGCTTTCTTT.

CDR3 DNA sequence: TGCGCCAGCGGACAGGAGGGCTTGAACACTGAAGCTTTCTTT. Amino acid sequence: CASGQEGLNTEAFF. The genes are TRBV23-1 and TRBJ1-1; TRBD1 aligns across 7 bases. TRBV23-1 is an ORF, and what it does is uncertain. J gave up 0 bases and V 8 bases, and 6 bases lay outside the gene matches. The CDR3 sequence is 14 residues long.

About this clone: The same CDR3 can be traced to other DNA sequences in this sample. The rearrangement joins TRBV2 to TRBJ2-7, with D unclear. Trimming cost V 4 bases and J 4 bases, with 5 bases left between them. The CDR3 totals 11 residues. Looked up from germline, CDR1 is SNHLY and CDR2 is FYNNEI. The CDR3 DNA follows: TGTGCCAGCAGTGGGAGTTACGAGCAGTACTTC. Its translation: CASSGSYEQYF.